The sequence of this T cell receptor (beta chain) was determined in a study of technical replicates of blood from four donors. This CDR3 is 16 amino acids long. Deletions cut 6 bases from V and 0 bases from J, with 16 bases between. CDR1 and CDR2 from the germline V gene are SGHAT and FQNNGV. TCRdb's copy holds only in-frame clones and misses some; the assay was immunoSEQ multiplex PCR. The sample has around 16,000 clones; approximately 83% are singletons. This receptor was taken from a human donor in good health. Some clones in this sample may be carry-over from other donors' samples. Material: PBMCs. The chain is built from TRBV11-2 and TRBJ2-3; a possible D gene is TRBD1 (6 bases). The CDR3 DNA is TGTGCCAGCAGGTTGGGGGCGGGTTCTAGCACAGATACGCAGTATTTT. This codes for CASRLGAGSSTDTQYF.